Here is one T cell receptor (beta chain) with its context. The record originates from a study of blood T cell repertoires in COVID-19. Study background: Acute-phase and convalescent COVID-19 samples originated in the United States, Italy and Spain. T cells, B-cell-depleted T cells, or PBMCs provided the cDNA or gDNA that served as material.

V dropped 2 bases and J dropped 4 bases, with 12 bases sitting between them. Germline CDR1 reads KGHSH; CDR2 reads LQKENI. The CDR3 is 15 amino acids. In the study's own analysis: Estimation of nucleated cell counts relied on the amplification of reference gene primers. Using immunoSEQ multiplex PCR, the repertoire was profiled, and TCRdb retains in-frame clones only, with some absent. That table supplies the V and J calls and clone size; D and trimming were determined from the DNA. The sample has under 300,000 clones, about 80% seen once. The sequence derives from a woman of 80 years or more with acute or convalescent COVID-19. The J gene is TRBJ1-3, the V gene TRBV18; perhaps TRBD1 as D (5 bases). Material: peripheral blood. CDR3 amino acids: CASSPTRGAGNTIYF. For the CDR3, the DNA is TGTGCCAGCTCACCAACGCGGGGCGCAGGAAACACCATATATTTT.